The 10 T cell receptor beta chains given below trace back to one sample, sequenced in a study of post-analysis software for immune sequencing data. The study's findings and limits: In patients, TRBV5-6, TRBV5-1 and TRBV20-1 belonged to roughly 5 TRBV segments found more frequently than in controls.

No antigen is known for these receptors. TCR beta cDNA libraries included unique molecular identifiers. TCRdb re-derived calls from the PCR reads in MiXCR, one entry per CDR3 protein. The data hold just over 250,000 distinct CDR3 sequences, with 36% observed a single time. Sequenced material: blood. The source is a girl aged 5 to 17 with multiple sclerosis.

This clonotype was found once. This sequence may be a read error, since a much larger clone differs from it by one base. This chain connects TRBV19 to TRBJ2-1; tentative D call: TRBD1 (5 bases). Per the germline V gene, CDR1 is LNHDA and CDR2 is SQIVND (reference sequence). V was cut by 5 bases and J by 3 bases, with 11 bases left in between. The CDR3 sequence is 14 residues long. CDR3 DNA: TGTGCCAGTAGTTGGACACCCGGCTACAATGAGCAGTTCTTC. This codes for CASSWTPGYNEQFF.

This clonotype was seen ten or more times. J is TRBJ1-5 and V is TRBV20-1, with D possibly being TRBD1 (6 bases). Between the trimmed V and J ends, which lost 0 bases and 4 bases, there was a span of 16 bases. The CDR3 extends over 16 amino acids. Germline loops: CDR1 DFQATT, CDR2 SNEGSKA (reference sequence). CDR3 DNA: TGCAGTGCTAGAGACCCAGGGGCGGGAGCAAATCAGCCCCAGCATTTT. Protein product: CSARDPGAGANQPQHF.

The table lists this clonotype with many counts. Here the CDR3 DNA reads TGCGCCAGCAGCTTGGCCAAAGGGGCAGGCGAGACCCAGTACTTC. Protein: CASSLAKGAGETQYF. The chain carries TRBV5-1 and TRBJ2-5, with a weak D call TRBD1 (5 bases). Between the trimmed V and J ends, which lost 0 bases and 5 bases, there was a span of 14 bases. CDR1 and CDR2 (germline): SGHRS, YFSETQ. The CDR3 sequence is 15 residues long.

This clonotype turned up a few times. V usage is TRBV4-1 and J usage is TRBJ2-2; D gene unclear. Trimming took 1 base from V and 3 from J, leaving 12 bases between them. CDR1 is MGHRA and CDR2 is YSYEKL in the germline V gene. The CDR3 covers 16 residues. In DNA form, the CDR3 reads TGCGCCAGCAGCCAAGGTGGAGAGCACTACACCGGGGAGCTGTTTTTT. This sequence encodes CASSQGGEHYTGELFF.

Only a few counts were recorded for this clonotype. This chain joins TRBV7-6 and TRBJ2-2, with TRBD1 matching 9 bases. The CDR3 loop spans 16 amino acids. V shed 0 bases, J shed 5 bases, and the junction held 4 bases outside the gene matches. CDR1 and CDR2 from the germline V gene are SGHVS and FNYEAQ. CDR3 protein: CASSLADRGRTGELFF. CDR3 sequence (DNA): TGTGCCAGCAGCTTAGCGGACAGGGGACGAACCGGGGAGCTGTTTTTT.

There are a few counts of this clonotype. CDR3 residues: CASSLGIGELFF. The CDR3 nucleotides are TGTGCCAGCAGTTTAGGGATAGGGGAGCTGTTTTTT. J is TRBJ2-2 and V is TRBV12-3 or TRBV12-4, with D unresolved. The CDR3 contains 12 residues. V was cut by 1 base and J by 8 bases, with 5 bases left in between.

The genes are TRBV25-1 and TRBJ1-5; a possible D gene is TRBD1 (5 bases). This CDR3 has 13 residues. V lost 8 bases and J lost 6, with 14 bases in between. The germline gives CDR1 MGHDK, CDR2 SYGVNS. CDR3 sequence reads: CASGQGGGQPQHF. The CDR3 DNA reads as TGTGCCAGCGGGCAGGGTGGAGGTCAGCCCCAGCATTTT.

Many counts were recorded for this clonotype. The gene calls are TRBV24-1 and TRBJ2-1, with a tentative D call TRBD1 (6 bases). The CDR3 is 15 amino acids. Trimming pared 6 bases from V and 0 bases from J, leaving 11 bases between. Germline-derived CDR1 and CDR2 are KGHDR and SFDVKD. Here the CDR3 reads CATSPQGSSYNEQFF. The CDR3 DNA is TGTGCCACCAGTCCCCAGGGGTCCTCCTACAATGAGCAGTTCTTC.

In its sample, this clonotype was seen many times. The V and J genes are TRBV4-1 and TRBJ2-1; D is ambiguous. CDR3 length: 15 amino acids. V was clipped by 3 bases and J by 4 bases, with 13 bases between them. Per the germline V gene, CDR1 is MGHRA and CDR2 is YSYEKL. The CDR3 coding sequence is TGCGCCAGCAGCCACGCTACTACCCGATACAATGAGCAGTTCTTC. It codes for CASSHATTRYNEQFF.

The chain couples TRBV5-1 to TRBJ1-1; the D gene is possibly TRBD1 (5 bases). Trimming pared 4 bases from V and 1 base from J, leaving 17 bases between. The CDR3 is 16 residues long. Per the germline V gene, CDR1 is SGHRS and CDR2 is YFSETQ. CDR3 loop: CASSHQGPQWNTEAFF. The CDR3 DNA follows: TGCGCCAGCAGCCATCAGGGACCCCAGTGGAACACTGAAGCTTTCTTT.